Judged by abundance, the clone carrying this TCR beta chain is medium-sized. Its antigen is still unknown. The size of this beta chain means little, since it is a stray read in a library made for alpha chains. The record originates from a study of spatial heterogeneity in lung cancer. Study context: There were consistently more beta-chain sequences detected than alpha-chain sequences. Mean representation of each unique TCR and UMI combination in the raw reads exceeded 8.5 occurrences. Overall study results and limits: Tumor mutation counts were tracked by expanded intratumoral alpha and beta TCR counts.

Time point indicated: sample taken at primary tumor resection. Whole RNA was taken from tumor, nontumor lung or frozen PBMC; it was then sequenced unsorted. The V end was cut by 0 bases, the J end by 3 bases, with 11 bases between. The CDR3 covers 15 residues. Germline CDR1 is MGHRA and CDR2 is YSYEKL. Each molecule of TCR cDNA was tagged with one unique molecular identifier. Each CDR3 protein is one row after TCRdb ran MiXCR on the 5' RACE reads. The data contain over 6,000 distinct CDR3 sequences, 13% of them seen just once; the ten biggest clones take up less than 9.5%. Sequencing was performed on lung tumor tissue, taken at surgery. The rearrangement joins TRBV4-1 to TRBJ1-1; D is uncertain. The sequence came from a male donor with early-stage non-small cell lung cancer. Written as DNA, the CDR3 is TGCGCCAGCAGCCAAGAAATAGTCAGTTACACTGAAGCTTTCTTT. It encodes CASSQEIVSYTEAFF.